Below are 23 T cell receptor beta chains sequenced from a single sample in a study of identical twins. Using its own MiXCR run on the 5' RACE reads, TCRdb lists one record per CDR3 protein. Of around 670,000 distinct CDR3 sequences listed, approximately 6% were seen once; the top ten hold roughly 1.8%. The sequencing input was naive T cells sorted from blood. These receptors all come from a man between 18 and 29 years old in good health.

In its sample, this clonotype was seen many times. This chain joins TRBV6-1 and TRBJ2-7; D uncertain. Germline-derived CDR1 and CDR2 are MNHNS and SASEGT. The CDR3 has 11 residues. V lost 6 bases to trimming and J lost 8 bases, with 11 bases between them. For the CDR3, the DNA is TGTGCCAGCAGGACCGTTGAACAGCAGTACTTC. Its protein is CASRTVEQQYF.

In its sample, this clonotype was seen a few times. This chain joins TRBV5-1 and TRBJ2-2; unclear D gene. V dropped 3 bases and J dropped 6 bases, with 15 bases sitting between them. This CDR3 region has 15 residues. Germline CDR1 and CDR2: SGHRS and YFSETQ. The CDR3 here is CASSSLGAEAGELFF. CDR3 nucleotide sequence: TGCGCCAGCAGCTCCTTAGGAGCTGAGGCCGGGGAGCTGTTTTTT. Combining the CDR3 with reference TRBV5-1 and TRBJ2-2 gives the whole variable domain KAGVTQTPRYLIKTRGQQVTLSCSPISGHRSVSWYQQTPGQGLQFLFEYFSETQRNKGNFPGRFSGRQFSNSRSEMNVSTLELGDSALYLCASSSLGAEAGELFFGEGSRLTVL.

This clonotype was seen repeatedly, ten times or more. The chain links TRBV29-1 to TRBJ1-5; 10 bases agree with TRBD1. In germline, CDR1 is SQVTM, CDR2 ANQGSEA. The CDR3 sequence is 17 residues long. The CDR3 sequence is CRYHRDRGPLSNQPQHF. The CDR3 nucleotides read TGCAGGTACCACCGGGACAGGGGACCCCTTAGCAATCAGCCCCAGCATTTT.

This clonotype was detected ten times or more. The gene calls are TRBV6-2 or TRBV6-3 and TRBJ1-1; D is perhaps TRBD1 (5 bases). This CDR3 region has 14 residues. Germline V CDR1 and CDR2: MNHEY, SVGEGT. With 5 bases removed from V and 4 bases from J, the gap between germline ends came to 14 bases. The CDR3 here is CASSLGAVGTEAFF. CDR3 sequence (DNA): TGTGCCAGCAGTCTCGGGGCTGTGGGCACTGAAGCTTTCTTT.

This clonotype was seen a handful of times. This chain connects TRBV5-1 to TRBJ2-5, with D possibly being TRBD2 (6 bases). The CDR3 extends over 13 amino acids. Germline CDR1 reads SGHRS; CDR2 reads YFSETQ. V was pared by 7 bases and J by 5 bases, with 15 bases between. CDR3 coding DNA: TGCGCCAGCTCGGGACTCCAGACGGAGACCCAGTACTTC. It encodes CASSGLQTETQYF.

This clonotype turned up a few times. The V call is TRBV13, the J call TRBJ2-1; D not resolved. This CDR3 comprises 16 residues. In germline, CDR1 is PRHDT, CDR2 FYEKMQ (reference sequence). V dropped 5 bases and J dropped 0 bases, with 14 bases sitting between them. CDR3 loop: CASSEDFFSSYNEQFF. DNA for the CDR3: TGTGCCAGCAGCGAAGACTTCTTCAGCTCCTACAATGAGCAGTTCTTC.

This clonotype was recorded at least ten times. The chain links TRBV29-1 to TRBJ1-1, with D possibly TRBD1 on 5 matching bases. The V and J ends lost 7 bases and 5 bases respectively, with 8 bases between them. The CDR3 sequence is 10 residues long. Looked up from germline, CDR1 is SQVTM and CDR2 is ANQGSEA. CDR3 sequence (DNA): TGCAGCGCCGCAGGGACTGAAGCTTTCTTT. Translated, it gives CSAAGTEAFF.

The chain uses TRBV5-1 and TRBJ2-6, with a possible D match to TRBD1 (5 bases). Trimming pared 9 bases from V and 9 bases from J, leaving 19 bases between. In germline, CDR1 is SGHRS, CDR2 YFSETQ. The length of the CDR3 is 14 residues. CDR3 DNA: TGCGCCACCTCCCCGGAACCCAGGGTCAACGTCCTGACTTTC. As protein: CATSPEPRVNVLTF. Combining the CDR3 with reference TRBV5-1 and TRBJ2-6 gives the whole variable domain KAGVTQTPRYLIKTRGQQVTLSCSPISGHRSVSWYQQTPGQGLQFLFEYFSETQRNKGNFPGRFSGRQFSNSRSEMNVSTLELGDSALYLCATSPEPRVNVLTFGAGSRLTVL.

The V and J genes are TRBV15 and TRBJ2-1; D remains ambiguous. Trimming left V 5 bases short and J 0 bases short, with 14 bases between. The CDR3 is 16 residues long. Germline V gene lookup returns CDR1 LNHNV and CDR2 YYDKDF (reference sequence). The CDR3 sequence: CATSSFVRSSYNEQFF. The CDR3 DNA reads as TGTGCCACCAGCTCATTTGTCAGGAGCTCCTACAATGAGCAGTTCTTC.

This clonotype was detected ten times or more. V usage is TRBV29-1 and J usage is TRBJ2-7, with TRBD1 matching 9 bases. The CDR3 sequence is 13 residues long. The germline V gene has CDR1 SQVTM and CDR2 ANQGSEA. V lost 6 bases to trimming and J lost 9 bases; unmatched junction nucleotides: 12. The CDR3 sequence is CSVVGQGVVGQYF. CDR3 DNA sequence: TGCAGCGTAGTGGGACAGGGAGTGGTTGGGCAGTACTTC.

The chain employs TRBV27 and TRBJ2-7, with 10 bases lining up with TRBD1. There are 13 residues in the CDR3. V lost 7 bases, J lost 4 bases, and 4 bases stayed unmatched. CDR1 MNHEY and CDR2 SMNVEV come from the germline V gene (reference sequence). CDR3 region: CASNDRGPYEQYF. The CDR3 DNA follows: TGTGCCAGCAATGACAGGGGGCCTTACGAGCAGTACTTC.

This clonotype has more than one count but fewer than ten. The chain combines TRBV29-1 with TRBJ2-1; TRBD2 is a possible D gene (5 bases). The V gene's germline CDR1 is SQVTM and CDR2 ANQGSEA. V lost 3 bases, J lost 6 bases, and 12 bases lay in between. The CDR3 loop spans 13 amino acids. CDR3 nucleotide sequence: TGCAGCGTTGAGTTTGACTATGGCAATGAGCAGTTCTTC. Translating gives CSVEFDYGNEQFF.

This clonotype was recorded many times. The rearrangement links TRBV29-1 to TRBJ2-7, with D tentatively TRBD2 (5 bases). Between the trimmed V and J ends, which lost 4 bases and 2 bases, there was a span of 9 bases. The CDR3 runs 12 residues. Per germline, CDR1 SQVTM and CDR2 ANQGSEA. In nucleotides, the CDR3 is TGCAGCGTTGCGGACGGGGCCTACGAGCAGTACTTC. This codes for CSVADGAYEQYF.

This clonotype was observed at least ten times. The chain joins TRBV20-1 to TRBJ2-7; D gene unclear. The ends were cut back, 0 bases at V and 5 bases at J, with 11 bases in the middle. The length of the CDR3 is 13 residues. From germline, CDR1 is DFQATT and CDR2 SNEGSKA (reference sequence). CDR3 bases: TGCAGTGCTAGAGATCAACCCCTAGACGAGCAGTACTTC. It encodes CSARDQPLDEQYF.

This clonotype was detected once. Being one base from a much bigger clone, this may be a read error. V gene TRBV28 combines with J gene TRBJ1-1, with 9 bases identical to TRBD1. Germline lookup yields CDR1 MDHEN and CDR2 SYDVKM. This CDR3 is 14 amino acids long. V lost 4 bases to trimming and J lost 5 bases; unmatched junction nucleotides: 5. Here the CDR3 reads CASSSGTGWTEAFF. The CDR3 DNA is TGTGCCAGCAGTTCCGGGACAGGGTGGACTGAAGCTTTCTTT.

V usage is TRBV20-1 and J usage is TRBJ2-7; 9 bases fit TRBD1. The CDR3 is 15 amino acids. The V gene end was trimmed by 2 bases and the J gene end by 5 bases; junction bases not matched to a gene: 10. The germline V gene has CDR1 DFQATT and CDR2 SNEGSKA (reference sequence). The DNA for the CDR3 is TGCAGTGCTAGATCAGGGACAGGGCCAGCCGACGAGCAGTACTTC. Translating it yields CSARSGTGPADEQYF.

The chain links TRBV30 to TRBJ2-5; 7 nucleotides line up with TRBD1. Trimming cost V 4 bases and J 2 bases; bases outside gene matches: 4. Germline V gives CDR1 GTSNPN, CDR2 SVGIG (reference sequence). This CDR3 has 13 amino acids. The DNA of the CDR3 is TGTGCCTGGACGGGACAGTCACAAGAGACCCAGTACTTC. It is translated as CAWTGQSQETQYF.

This clonotype was recorded many times. The chain links TRBV6-5 to TRBJ2-1, with 7 bases lining up with TRBD1. The junction had 1 base not matched to a gene; V was cut back by 3 bases and J by 2 bases. The germline CDR1 and CDR2 sequences are MNHEY and SVGAGI. The CDR3 has 14 amino acids. CDR3 sequence: CASSYTGAYNEQFF. The CDR3 DNA reads TGTGCCAGCAGTTATACAGGGGCCTACAATGAGCAGTTCTTC.

This clonotype was detected many times. In DNA form, the CDR3 reads TGCGCCAGCAGCACGGATTTGAACACCGGGGAGCTGTTTTTT. Protein sequence: CASSTDLNTGELFF. The chain carries TRBV5-1 and TRBJ2-2, with no clear D. The CDR3 covers 14 residues. V was cut by 4 bases and J by 1 base, with 8 bases left in between. Germline V gene lookup returns CDR1 SGHRS and CDR2 YFSETQ.

This clonotype was counted many times. This chain connects TRBV10-3 to TRBJ2-7; 8 positions match TRBD2. Germline CDR1 is ENHRY and CDR2 is SYGVKD. The ends lost 10 bases at V and 4 bases at J; junction bases unmatched: 9. There are 13 residues in the CDR3. CDR3 protein: CATTREGMYEQYV. CDR3 nucleotide sequence: TGTGCCACCACCCGGGAGGGGATGTACGAGCAGTACGTC.

The gene calls are TRBV15 and TRBJ1-1; 9 positions agree with TRBD1. The J segment lost 2 bases and the V segment lost 5 bases, leaving 3 bases of the junction unmatched. CDR1 LNHNV and CDR2 YYDKDF come from the germline V gene (reference sequence). The CDR3 contains 14 residues. CDR3 DNA sequence: TGTGCCACCAGCTCACAGGGGGCTAACACTGAAGCTTTCTTT. Residues: CATSSQGANTEAFF. Looking up the rest from reference TRBV15 and TRBJ1-1 gives the full variable domain: DAMVIQNPRYQVTQFGKPVTLSCSQTLNHNVMYWYQQKSSQAPKLLFHYYDKDFNNEADTPDNFQSRRPNTSFCFLDIRSPGLGDTAMYLCATSSQGANTEAFFGQGTRLTVV.

This clonotype was observed many times. The rearrangement joins TRBV28 to TRBJ2-1, with 13 bases aligning to TRBD2. Germline-derived CDR1 and CDR2 are MDHEN and SYDVKM. The CDR3 runs 16 residues. Trimming removed 5 bases from V and 7 bases from J; junction bases left unmatched: 8. The CDR3 here is CASSPPGTSGINEQFF. The DNA for the CDR3 is TGTGCCAGCAGTCCTCCCGGGACTAGCGGGATAAATGAGCAGTTCTTC.

This clonotype was counted a few times. The chain's CDR3 is CASSYSGGGNEKLFF. The CDR3 nucleotides read TGTGCCAGCAGTTACTCCGGCGGAGGAAATGAAAAACTGTTTTTT. This chain uses TRBV6-5 with TRBJ1-4; no reliable D call. CDR1 MNHEY and CDR2 SVGAGI come from the germline V gene. Deletions cut 0 bases from V and 5 bases from J, with 10 bases between. The CDR3 runs 15 residues.